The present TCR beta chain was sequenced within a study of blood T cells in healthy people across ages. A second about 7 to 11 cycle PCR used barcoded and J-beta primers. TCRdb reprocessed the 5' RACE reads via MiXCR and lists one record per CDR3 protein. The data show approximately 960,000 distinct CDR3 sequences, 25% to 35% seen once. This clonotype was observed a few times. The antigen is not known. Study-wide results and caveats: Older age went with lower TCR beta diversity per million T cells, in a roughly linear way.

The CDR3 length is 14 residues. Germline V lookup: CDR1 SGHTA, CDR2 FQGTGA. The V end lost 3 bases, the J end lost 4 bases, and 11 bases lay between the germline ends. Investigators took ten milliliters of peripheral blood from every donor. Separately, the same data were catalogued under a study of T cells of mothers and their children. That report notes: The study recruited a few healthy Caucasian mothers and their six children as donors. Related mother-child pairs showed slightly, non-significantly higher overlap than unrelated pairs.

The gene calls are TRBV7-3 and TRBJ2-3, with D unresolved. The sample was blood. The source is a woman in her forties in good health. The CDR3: CASSLRGRADTQYF. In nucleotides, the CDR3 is TGTGCCAGCAGCTTGAGAGGAAGGGCAGATACGCAGTATTTT.